The 30 T cell receptor beta chains given below trace back to one sample, sequenced in a study of blood T cells in healthy people across ages. Through a sample-barcoded 5' primer and a J-beta primer mix, a second PCR was run for roughly 6 to 11 cycles. TCRdb re-called the 5' RACE reads through MiXCR, storing one row per CDR3 protein. The sample records over 550,000 distinct CDR3 sequences, 25% to 30% being singletons. Sequenced: blood. The source of these receptors is a woman of 80 years or more in good health.

To note about this clonotype: A much larger clone sits a single nucleotide away, making a read error possible. The limits of the CDR3 on the DNA are not certain, so only TCRdb's listed CDR3 is given. The V gene is TRBV4-2, the J gene TRBJ2-6. Looked up from germline, CDR1 is LGHNA and CDR2 is YNFKEQ. A total of 15 residues make up the CDR3, ends included. CDR3 sequence reads: CASSHWGSGANVPTF.

This clonotype appeared many times. The J gene is TRBJ2-3, the V gene TRBV20-1, with 10 bases lining up with TRBD2. Germline CDR1 and CDR2: DFQATT and SNEGSKA (reference sequence). The CDR3 is 12 amino acids. The V segment lost 6 bases and the J segment 6 bases; nucleotides outside the gene matches: 3. The CDR3 protein is CSAGSGGDTQYF. The CDR3 DNA follows: TGCAGTGCCGGTAGCGGGGGGGATACGCAGTATTTT.

The chain uses TRBV19 and TRBJ1-5; the D gene is possibly TRBD1 (5 bases). This CDR3 contains 14 residues. Germline loops: CDR1 LNHDA, CDR2 SQIVND (reference sequence). Trimming took 3 bases from V and 2 from J, leaving 8 bases between them. This chain's CDR3 is CASSIRDGNQPQHF. The CDR3 DNA follows: TGTGCCAGTAGTATCCGGGACGGCAATCAGCCCCAGCATTTT.

As for this clonotype: One end of the junction fails to match germline, which may point to a read error. V and J are TRBV11-2 and TRBJ1-2; TRBD1 might be the D (5 bases). This CDR3 comprises 11 residues. The germline V gene has CDR1 SGHAT and CDR2 FQNNGV. CDR3 amino acids: CASSLDRGCTF. The CDR3 DNA is TGTGCCAGCAGCTTAGATCGGGGCTGCACCTTC.

The table lists this clonotype with many counts. The J gene is TRBJ2-5, the V gene TRBV7-2; TRBD2 agrees at 9 bases. From germline, CDR1 is SGHTA and CDR2 FQGNSA. This CDR3 contains 15 residues. V gave up 2 bases and J gave up 1 base; unmatched junction bases: 2. In DNA, the CDR3 is TGTGCCAGCAGCTTACAGCGGGGGGCCCAAGAGACCCAGTACTTC. Its translation: CASSLQRGAQETQYF.

At least ten counts were recorded for this clonotype. This chain joins TRBV7-2 and TRBJ2-3, with a weak D call TRBD2 (5 bases). V shed 1 base and J shed 0 bases, with 17 bases lying between them. The CDR3 is made up of 18 amino acids. Looked up from germline, CDR1 is SGHTA and CDR2 is FQGNSA. The CDR3 is CASSLEGTTILSTDTQYF. As DNA, the CDR3 is TGTGCCAGCAGCTTAGAGGGTACGACTATACTCAGCACAGATACGCAGTATTTT.

This clonotype showed up many times. CDR3 sequence: CASSLASGGGFGTDTQYF. The CDR3 region has the DNA TGTGCCAGCAGCTTAGCGTCCGGTGGGGGATTCGGCACAGATACGCAGTATTTT. This chain joins TRBV7-6 and TRBJ2-3, with D perhaps being TRBD1 or TRBD2 (5 bases each). The CDR3 covers 18 residues. Germline CDR1 reads SGHVS; CDR2 reads FNYEAQ. The germline V and J ends were trimmed by 0 bases and 1 base, with 17 bases remaining between them. The full variable domain, in which reference TRBV7-6 and TRBJ2-3 provide the parts outside the CDR3, is GAGVSQSPRYKVTKRGQDVALRCDPISGHVSLYWYRQALGQGPEFLTYFNYEAQQDKSGLPNDRFSAERPEGSISTLTIQRTEQRDSAMYRCASSLASGGGFGTDTQYFGPGTRLTVL.

This clonotype was seen at least ten times. In DNA form, the CDR3 reads TGTGCCAGCAGCGAACGACAGGGGTCGAACACTGAAGCTTTCTTT. This translates into CASSERQGSNTEAFF. The J gene is TRBJ1-1, the V gene TRBV7-9, with 8 bases fitting TRBD1. This CDR3 contains 15 residues. Trimming removed 5 bases from V and 1 base from J; junction bases left unmatched: 6. Germline V CDR1 and CDR2: SEHNR, FQNEAQ (reference sequence).

This clonotype was seen many times. V and J are TRBV7-2 and TRBJ2-4; possibly TRBD1 or TRBD2 for D (5 bases each). There are 16 residues in the CDR3. From germline, CDR1 is SGHTA and CDR2 FQGNSA. V was clipped by 5 bases and J by 0 bases, with 14 bases between them. CDR3 sequence: CASSPGAIIAKNIQYF. The DNA of the CDR3 is TGTGCCAGCAGCCCCGGGGCGATAATAGCCAAAAACATTCAGTACTTC.

A note on this clonotype: A much larger clone is a single base away; this may be a read error. V is TRBV4-1 and J is TRBJ2-7; no reliable D call. Trimming left V 4 bases short and J 1 base short, with 8 bases between. The CDR3 has 13 amino acids. Germline CDR1 reads MGHRA; CDR2 reads YSYEKL. In nucleotides, the CDR3 is TGCGCCAGCAGCCGAATTGATTCCTACGAGCAGTACTTC. Its translation: CASSRIDSYEQYF.

This clonotype was recorded many times. The rearrangement links TRBV4-3 to TRBJ2-1; 9 nucleotides align to TRBD2. Per the germline V gene, CDR1 is LGHNA and CDR2 is YSLEER. The CDR3 has 15 amino acids. J was trimmed by 6 bases and V by 1 base; bases with no gene match: 4. CDR3 region: CASSQAGLASNEQFF. The CDR3 DNA reads TGCGCCAGCAGCCAAGCTGGACTAGCGTCCAATGAGCAGTTCTTC.

The V and J genes are TRBV7-9 and TRBJ2-7; weak D call: TRBD2 (5 bases). Trimming stripped 6 bases from V and 2 bases from J, with 14 bases between. The germline V gene encodes CDR1 SEHNR and CDR2 FQNEAQ (reference sequence). This CDR3 comprises 14 residues. The CDR3 is CASRTDGVPYEQYF. Written as DNA, the CDR3 is TGTGCCAGCAGAACCGACGGGGTTCCCTACGAGCAGTACTTC.

The count of this clonotype is one. It may be a read error: a sequence one base away is much more abundant. This chain links TRBV15 with TRBJ1-2, with TRBD1 matching 9 bases. Germline V lookup: CDR1 LNHNV, CDR2 YYDKDF (reference sequence). Trimming removed 1 base from V and 10 bases from J; junction bases left unmatched: 10. CDR3 length: 15 residues. For the CDR3, the DNA is TGTGCCACCAGCAGAGGGGGACAGGGAGAAGGTGACTACACCTTC. Its translation: CATSRGGQGEGDYTF.

The CDR3 is CASGFGLPETQYF. The CDR3 region has the DNA TGTGCTAGTGGTTTCGGGCTCCCAGAGACCCAGTACTTC. The chain has TRBV12-5 and TRBJ2-7; no firm D call. The last part of the DNA fits TRBJ2-5 better; the J call may be wrong. The CDR3 is made up of 13 amino acids. Germline V CDR1 and CDR2: LGHNT, FRNRAP.

This clonotype is a singleton in its sample. Here the CDR3 DNA reads TGCAGCGTTGAAGCGGTCCATGGAGTCTATGGCTACACCTTC. Protein: CSVEAVHGVYGYTF. This chain connects TRBV29-1 to TRBJ1-2, with D uncertain. Germline CDR1 SQVTM, CDR2 ANQGSEA. V was trimmed by 1 base and J by 4 bases, leaving 13 bases between them. CDR3 length: 14 residues.

The chain links TRBV20-1 to TRBJ2-7, with TRBD1 identical over 8 bases. Germline loops: CDR1 DFQATT, CDR2 SNEGSKA (reference sequence). J gave up 7 bases and V 2 bases, and 4 bases lay outside the gene matches. CDR3 length: 12 amino acids. CDR3 coding DNA: TGCAGTGCTAGACGACAGGGGATGGAGCAGTACTTC. The encoded protein is CSARRQGMEQYF.

This clonotype was picked up many times. The chain combines TRBV10-3 with TRBJ2-3, with 7 bases identical to TRBD2. Germline V gene lookup returns CDR1 ENHRY and CDR2 SYGVKD. The CDR3 length is 13 residues. J lost 5 bases, V lost 6 bases, and 5 bases had no gene match. The CDR3 DNA reads TGTGCCATCAGCCGAGCGGGGAAAGATACGCAGTATTTT. Encoded protein: CAISRAGKDTQYF.

The genes are TRBV6-5 and TRBJ1-1; TRBD1 agrees at 7 bases. The J segment lost 2 bases and the V segment lost 2 bases, leaving 14 bases of the junction unmatched. CDR3 length equals 18 residues. Germline V lookup: CDR1 MNHEY, CDR2 SVGAGI. This CDR3 reads CASSYALGPGGQNTEAFF. The CDR3 DNA follows: TGTGCCAGCAGTTACGCGCTGGGTCCAGGGGGGCAAAACACTGAAGCTTTCTTT.

Many counts were recorded for this clonotype. V is TRBV21-1 and J is TRBJ1-1. TRBV21-1 corresponds to a pseudogene. The CDR3 has 12 amino acids. The chain's CDR3 is CAKRGLNTEAFF. The DNA for the CDR3 is TGTGCAAAGCGAGGGTTGAACACTGAAGCTTTCTTT.

V and J are TRBV7-3 and TRBJ2-3; possible D gene TRBD2, 6 bases. Germline assignment: CDR1 SGHTA and CDR2 FQGTGA. Deletions cut 5 bases from V and 4 bases from J, with 13 bases between. This CDR3 has 14 amino acids. CDR3: CASSPRESPDTQYF. CDR3 coding DNA: TGTGCCAGCAGCCCACGGGAGTCCCCAGATACGCAGTATTTT.

The table lists this clonotype with many counts. The gene calls are TRBV9 and TRBJ1-2; possibly TRBD1 for D (5 bases). The germline V and J ends were trimmed by 0 bases and 6 bases, with 15 bases remaining between them. CDR1 and CDR2 from the germline V gene are SGDLS and YYNGEE. The CDR3 has 15 residues. CDR3 residues: CASSVGGRAIDGYTF. The CDR3 DNA sequence: TGTGCCAGCAGCGTAGGCGGCAGGGCCATTGATGGCTACACCTTC.

This clonotype has a count of ten or more. The CDR3 is CASGSGLAEETQYF. In DNA, the CDR3 is TGTGCTAGTGGTTCCGGACTAGCAGAAGAGACCCAGTACTTC. The chain combines TRBV12-5 with TRBJ2-5; TRBD2 aligns across 8 bases. V shed 4 bases, J shed 3 bases, and the junction held 4 bases outside the gene matches. Looked up from germline, CDR1 is LGHNT and CDR2 is FRNRAP. The CDR3 runs 14 residues.

This clonotype was seen more than once but under ten times. V usage is TRBV30 and J usage is TRBJ2-1, with D perhaps assigned TRBD1 or TRBD2 (5 bases each). Germline values: CDR1 GTSNPN, CDR2 SVGIG (reference sequence). Trimming shortened V by 0 bases and J by 12 bases, and 15 bases separated the two germline ends. The CDR3 has 13 residues. This CDR3 is CAWSVLSGTGQFF. DNA for the CDR3: TGTGCCTGGAGTGTACTGTCTGGGACGGGGCAGTTCTTC. Full variable domain (rest looked up from reference TRBV30 and TRBJ2-1): SQTIHQWPATLVQPVGSPLSLECTVEGTSNPNLYWYRQAAGRGLQLLFYSVGIGQISSEVPQNLSASRPQDRQFILSSKKLLLSDSGFYLCAWSVLSGTGQFFGPGTRLTVL.

This clonotype came up many times. This chain joins TRBV6-1 and TRBJ1-2; D is possibly TRBD1 (5 bases). CDR1 and CDR2 from the germline V gene are MNHNS and SASEGT. V was clipped by 6 bases and J by 6 bases, with 14 bases between them. The CDR3 spans 13 residues. The CDR3 reads CASSEGRRNGYTF. The DNA of the CDR3 is TGTGCCAGCAGCGAGGGACGGAGAAATGGCTACACCTTC.

The CDR3 DNA reads TGTGCCACCAGTGATCCCCGACTAGCCCCCTCCTACAATGAGCAGTTCTTC. Translating it yields CATSDPRLAPSYNEQFF. V is TRBV24-1 and J is TRBJ2-1; TRBD2 aligns across 7 bases. Losses at the gene ends were 3 bases for V and 0 bases for J; bases not matched to a gene: 7. Looked up from germline, CDR1 is KGHDR and CDR2 is SFDVKD. This CDR3 region has 17 residues.

This clonotype was seen at least ten times. CDR3 sequence: CASSYGTTPDYGYTF. The CDR3 DNA is TGTGCCAGCAGCTACGGGACAACCCCCGACTATGGCTACACCTTC. The chain carries TRBV7-6 and TRBJ1-2; tentatively, D is TRBD1 (6 bases). V was pared by 4 bases and J by 3 bases, with 15 bases between. This CDR3 has 15 amino acids. CDR1 and CDR2 (germline): SGHVS, FNYEAQ.

This clonotype was recorded at least ten times. This chain joins TRBV3-1 and TRBJ1-2, with D perhaps TRBD1 (6 bases). This CDR3 has 14 residues. The V end was cut by 5 bases, the J end by 8 bases, with 18 bases between. Germline V CDR1 and CDR2: LGHDT, YNNKEL (reference sequence). This chain's CDR3 is CASSGRLQGDGYTF. CDR3 sequence (DNA): TGTGCCAGCAGCGGTCGGTTACAGGGTGACGGCTACACCTTC.

The sample holds many counts of this clonotype. A much more abundant neighbour one base away suggests this may be a read error. The J gene is TRBJ2-3, the V gene TRBV29-1; 15 bases align to TRBD2. The CDR3 length is 14 residues. Losses at the gene ends were 7 bases for V and 5 bases for J; bases not matched to a gene: 4. Germline V gene lookup returns CDR1 SQVTM and CDR2 ANQGSEA. For the CDR3, the DNA is TGCAGCGGTGGACTAGCGGGGGGGCGAGATACGCAGTATTTT. Translated, it gives CSGGLAGGRDTQYF.

The genes are TRBV6-5 and TRBJ1-1; D gene ambiguous. This CDR3 spans 13 amino acids. Germline V gene sequence: CDR1 MNHEY, CDR2 SVGAGI. Deletions cut 4 bases from V and 2 bases from J, with 8 bases between. The CDR3 region is CASSWAENTEAFF. For the CDR3, the DNA is TGTGCCAGCAGTTGGGCAGAAAACACTGAAGCTTTCTTT.

The V gene is TRBV7-2, the J gene TRBJ2-1, with D perhaps assigned TRBD1 or TRBD2 (5 bases each). CDR1 and CDR2 from the germline V gene are SGHTA and FQGNSA. The CDR3 length is 16 residues. Trimming stripped 6 bases from V and 0 bases from J, with 15 bases between. For the CDR3, the DNA is TGTGCCAGCAGTTTGTTTGGGGGTAGCTCCTACAATGAGCAGTTCTTC. This encodes CASSLFGGSSYNEQFF.